One sample yielded the 22 T cell receptor beta chains listed below, sequenced in a study of T cell changes during pregnancy in multiple sclerosis. Method: immunoSEQ multiplex PCR; TCRdb's copy keeps in-frame clones and lacks some. The sample lists about 80,000 clones; approximately 91% were seen once. Material: peripheral blood, obtained before pregnancy. The receptors shown here come from a female donor with multiple sclerosis, enrolled in a pregnancy study.

The chain recombines TRBV4-1 with TRBJ2-5; 9 bases align to TRBD2. The V gene's germline CDR1 is MGHRA and CDR2 YSYEKL. With V trimmed by 3 bases and J by 1 base, 3 bases remained unmatched. This CDR3 spans 15 amino acids. CDR3: CASSHLTSGQETQYF. In DNA form, the CDR3 reads TGCGCCAGCAGCCACCTGACTAGCGGCCAAGAGACCCAGTACTTC.

The gene calls are TRBV7-2 and TRBJ2-3; D not certain. Germline CDR1 is SGHTA and CDR2 is FQGNSA. Trimming pared 5 bases from V and 1 base from J, leaving 10 bases between. The CDR3 is 14 residues long. The CDR3 sequence is CASSPRVGTDTQYF. The CDR3 coding sequence is TGTGCCAGCAGCCCTCGGGTGGGCACAGATACGCAGTATTTT.

This chain joins TRBV4-1 and TRBJ1-1; the match to TRBD1 covers 11 bases. This CDR3 has 16 amino acids. The V gene's germline CDR1 is MGHRA and CDR2 YSYEKL. After removal of 1 base from V and 5 bases from J, the junction contained 6 bases not matched to a gene. Written as DNA, the CDR3 is TGCGCCAGCAGCCAAGTCCAACGGGACAGGGGGACTGAAGCTTTCTTT. Its protein product is CASSQVQRDRGTEAFF.

The J gene is TRBJ1-3, the V gene TRBV5-4, with TRBD1 matching 8 bases. Trimming took 4 bases from V and 1 from J; bases not matched to a gene: 1. This CDR3 contains 14 residues. Germline V gives CDR1 SGHNT, CDR2 YYREEE (reference sequence). DNA of the CDR3: TGTGCCAGCAGCGACAGGGGTTCTGGAAACACCATATATTTT. Amino acids: CASSDRGSGNTIYF.

The gene calls are TRBV5-1 and TRBJ2-7; 11 bases match TRBD1. Trimming at V came to 1 base and at J to 6 bases, leaving 12 bases not matched to a gene. This CDR3 is built from 17 residues. In germline, CDR1 is SGHRS, CDR2 YFSETQ. The CDR3 spells CASSLTERRTGGFEQYF. The CDR3 DNA reads as TGCGCCAGCAGCTTGACCGAACGCCGGACAGGGGGCTTCGAGCAGTACTTC.

In its sample, this clone was seen once. The chain uses TRBV4-3 and TRBJ1-1; no clear D gene. CDR3 length equals 13 residues. The V end lost 6 bases, the J end lost 1 base, and 9 bases lay between the germline ends. The germline V gene encodes CDR1 LGHNA and CDR2 YSLEER. The CDR3 protein is CASRGQRNTEAFF. In nucleotides, the CDR3 is TGCGCCAGCAGGGGCCAAAGGAACACTGAAGCTTTCTTT.

The chain recombines TRBV4-3 with TRBJ1-3; D might be TRBD1 (5 bases). The germline V gene has CDR1 LGHNA and CDR2 YSLEER. This CDR3 is built from 13 residues. V lost 2 bases and J 8 bases, leaving 10 bases between the germline ends. CDR3 DNA: TGCGCCAGCAGCCAAAGGCCGGGGGACACCATATATTTT. Protein product: CASSQRPGDTIYF.

The V gene is TRBV5-1, the J gene TRBJ2-7; tentative D call: TRBD2 (5 bases). This CDR3 spans 15 amino acids. The V end lost 1 base, the J end lost 0 bases, and 11 bases lay between the germline ends. Germline V gene sequence: CDR1 SGHRS, CDR2 YFSETQ. Written as DNA, the CDR3 is TGCGCCAGCAGCTTGTCCGGGGATTTCTCCTACGAGCAGTACTTC. Translation gives CASSLSGDFSYEQYF.

V gene TRBV10-1 combines with J gene TRBJ2-2; the match to TRBD2 covers 8 bases. CDR3 length equals 14 residues. CDR1 and CDR2 from the germline V gene are WNHNN and SYGVQD (reference sequence). Unmatched junction bases numbered 5, after V lost 7 bases and J lost 4 bases. The CDR3 spells CASKAGGTTGELFF. The CDR3 DNA follows: TGCGCCAGCAAGGCGGGGGGAACCACCGGGGAGCTGTTTTTT.

The chain has TRBV19 and TRBJ2-3, with D possibly being TRBD1 (5 bases). Germline V gene sequence: CDR1 LNHDA, CDR2 SQIVND (reference sequence). V was trimmed by 5 bases and J by 6 bases, leaving 15 bases between them. This CDR3 is built from 14 residues. CDR3 bases: TGTGCCAGTAGTTGGTCAGGGATGGATGATACGCAGTATTTT. Translated: CASSWSGMDDTQYF.

V and J are TRBV10-1 and TRBJ2-5; 7 nucleotides line up with TRBD1. The junction had 9 bases not matched to a gene; V was cut back by 2 bases and J by 6 bases. CDR3 length: 15 residues. Germline loops: CDR1 WNHNN, CDR2 SYGVQD (reference sequence). This chain's CDR3 is CASSEGQAAVQTQYF. The CDR3 nucleotides are TGCGCCAGCAGTGAGGGACAGGCCGCCGTGCAGACCCAGTACTTC.

V and J are TRBV18 and TRBJ2-7, with D perhaps TRBD2 (6 bases). There are 14 residues in the CDR3. Trimming pared 5 bases from V and 0 bases from J, leaving 11 bases between. CDR1 is KGHSH, CDR2 LQKENI, per germline. The CDR3 nucleotides read TGTGCCAGCTCAAACGGGACTTACTCCTACGAGCAGTACTTC. Protein: CASSNGTYSYEQYF.

The chain recombines TRBV28 with TRBJ1-2; D remains unclear. The germline CDR1 and CDR2 sequences are MDHEN and SYDVKM. V was pared by 5 bases and J by 4 bases, with 8 bases between. The CDR3 is made up of 12 amino acids. The CDR3 nucleotides are TGTGCCAGCAGTCTTAGCCTCTATGGCTACACCTTC. The encoded protein is CASSLSLYGYTF.

The V and J genes are TRBV5-1 and TRBJ2-3; 14 bases line up with TRBD2. The CDR3 has 15 residues. The V and J ends lost 4 bases and 6 bases, in that order; junction bases with no gene match: 4. Germline lookup yields CDR1 SGHRS and CDR2 YFSETQ. CDR3 coding DNA: TGCGCCAGCAGCCATGGGACTAGCGGGGGCGATACGCAGTATTTT. It yields the protein CASSHGTSGGDTQYF.

The chain employs TRBV2 and TRBJ1-6; D is unclear. V was clipped by 2 bases and J by 9 bases, with 14 bases between them. Germline V lookup: CDR1 SNHLY, CDR2 FYNNEI. The CDR3 contains 15 residues. CDR3 coding DNA: TGTGCCAGCAGTGAAATTAGTATAGAGGCTTCACCCCTCCACTTT. This codes for CASSEISIEASPLHF.

The gene calls are TRBV30 and TRBJ1-2, with D possibly being TRBD1 (6 bases). This CDR3 has 14 residues. Germline assignment: CDR1 GTSNPN and CDR2 SVGIG (reference sequence). Trimming removed 2 bases from V and 6 bases from J, with 16 bases in between. CDR3 protein: CAWSSLWGQDGYTF. The CDR3 DNA sequence: TGTGCCTGGAGTTCCCTTTGGGGGCAGGATGGCTACACCTTC.

V gene TRBV9 combines with J gene TRBJ1-3, with unresolved D. The CDR3 is made up of 15 amino acids. Germline CDR1 SGDLS, CDR2 YYNGEE. V was cut by 0 bases and J by 3 bases, with 10 bases left in between. This chain's CDR3 is CASSVGPGDGNTIYF. The CDR3 DNA follows: TGTGCCAGCAGCGTAGGGCCCGGAGATGGAAACACCATATATTTT.

The V and J genes are TRBV5-6 and TRBJ1-1; 10 nucleotides align to TRBD1. This CDR3 has 18 residues. V was pared by 0 bases and J by 4 bases, with 12 bases of the junction left unmatched. Germline V gives CDR1 SGHDT, CDR2 YYEEEE. The CDR3 region has the DNA TGTGCCAGCAGCTTGGATAGGACAGGGGGAGGGTGGACCACTGAAGCTTTCTTT. This encodes CASSLDRTGGGWTTEAFF.

The chain joins TRBV19 to TRBJ1-2, with a tentative D call TRBD1 (6 bases). Germline V gene data show CDR1 as LNHDA and CDR2 as SQIVND (reference sequence). The V and J ends lost 11 bases and 4 bases respectively, with 17 bases between them. The CDR3 is made up of 13 amino acids. The CDR3 loop is CASGRTEGYGYTF. CDR3 sequence (DNA): TGTGCCTCTGGCAGGACAGAAGGCTATGGCTACACCTTC.

The rearrangement uses TRBV7-2 and TRBJ2-1; D perhaps matches TRBD1 (6 bases). Germline V gene sequence: CDR1 SGHTA, CDR2 FQGNSA. The CDR3 length is 15 residues. Trimming took 5 bases from V and 0 from J, leaving 11 bases between them. The CDR3 DNA reads as TGTGCCAGCAGCAGACAGGCTAGCTCCTACAATGAGCAGTTCTTC. It yields the protein CASSRQASSYNEQFF.

The chain carries TRBV6-4 and TRBJ2-1; 8 positions match TRBD2. This CDR3 has 14 residues. V shed 2 bases and J 8 bases; nucleotides not matched to a gene: 5. Germline lookup yields CDR1 MRHNA and CDR2 SNTAGT. The CDR3 DNA is TGTGCCAGCAGTGACGGGGAGACTAGCGATGAGCAGTTCTTC. It yields the protein CASSDGETSDEQFF.

This sequence joins TRBV20-1 and TRBJ2-7; 7 positions agree with TRBD1. This CDR3 contains 11 residues. J was trimmed by 5 bases and V by 8 bases; bases with no gene match: 6. Looked up from germline, CDR1 is DFQATT and CDR2 is SNEGSKA (reference sequence). CDR3 in DNA: TGCAGTTCGCCCCAGGGGGACGAGCAGTACTTC. Protein product: CSSPQGDEQYF.